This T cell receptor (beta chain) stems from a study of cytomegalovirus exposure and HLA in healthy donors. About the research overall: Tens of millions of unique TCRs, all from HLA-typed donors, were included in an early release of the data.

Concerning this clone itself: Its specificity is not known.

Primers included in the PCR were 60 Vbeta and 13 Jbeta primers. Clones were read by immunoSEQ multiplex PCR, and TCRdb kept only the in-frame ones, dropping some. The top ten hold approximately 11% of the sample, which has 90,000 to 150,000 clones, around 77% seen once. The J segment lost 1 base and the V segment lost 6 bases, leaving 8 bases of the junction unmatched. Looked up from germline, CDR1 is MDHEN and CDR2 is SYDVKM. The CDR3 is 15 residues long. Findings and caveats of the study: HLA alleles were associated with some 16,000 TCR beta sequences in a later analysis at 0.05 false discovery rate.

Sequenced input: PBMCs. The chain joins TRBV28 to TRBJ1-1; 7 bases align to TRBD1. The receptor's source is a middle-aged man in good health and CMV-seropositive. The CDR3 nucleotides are TGTGCCAGCAGAAGCACTGGGACAGCGAACACTGAAGCTTTCTTT. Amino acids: CASRSTGTANTEAFF. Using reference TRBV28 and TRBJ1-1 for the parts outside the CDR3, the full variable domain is DVKVTQSSRYLVKRTGEKVFLECVQDMDHENMFWYRQDPGLGLRLIYFSYDVKMKEKGDIPEGYSVSREKKERFSLILESASTNQTSMYLCASRSTGTANTEAFFGQGTRLTVV.